This TCR beta chain originates from a study of T-cell memory formation after mild COVID-19. Study outcomes and limitations: Certain responding clones were present in pre-infection memory, suggesting participation of cross-reactive memory. Chiefly within CM and EM were the contracting CD4+ clones; CD8+ ones were within EMRA.

This clonotype was seen more than once but under ten times. Its target is not known. Each CDR3 protein gets one entry after TCRdb re-called the 5' RACE reads with MiXCR. The sample holds 150,000 to 200,000 distinct CDR3 sequences; 11% are singletons and the top ten take 3% to 4%. The material sequenced was PBMCs or a T cell subset sorted from them (not recorded which). The sequence was obtained from a young man who had mild COVID-19 (a few samples of this study predate the infection). Cell type and time point are not known.

The CDR3 is CASSFESYGGARSKTQYF. In DNA, the CDR3 is TGTGCCAGCAGCTTTGAGTCGTACGGTGGGGCCCGGTCGAAGACCCAGTACTTC. The genes are TRBV7-2 and TRBJ2-5, with D tentatively TRBD1 (5 bases). Per the germline V gene, CDR1 is SGHTA and CDR2 is FQGNSA. The CDR3 sequence is 18 residues long. Trimming shortened V by 3 bases and J by 6 bases, and 26 bases separated the two germline ends.